This passage covers 6 T cell receptor beta chains from one sample sequenced in a study of CD8 T cells in Susac syndrome. After extraction with the RNeasy kit, roughly 0.45 to 1 ug of the RNA was reverse transcribed using random hexamers. TCRdb called the immunoSEQ multiplex PCR reads again in MiXCR, with one record for every CDR3 protein. The sample has 300,000 to 350,000 distinct CDR3 sequences, around 92% seen once; the top ten hold 0.065%. Material for sequencing was CD4+ T cells from PBMCs. The origin of the receptors is a human donor with multiple sclerosis.

CDR3 sequence reads: CASSQDRSGSPQYF. The DNA for the CDR3 is TGTGCCAGCAGCCAAGATCGAAGCGGGAGCCCCCAGTACTTC. This chain connects TRBV3-1 to TRBJ2-5, with 8 bases aligning to TRBD2. The CDR3 has 14 residues. V lost 0 bases and J lost 9; bases outside the gene matches: 6. Germline CDR1 reads LGHDT; CDR2 reads YNNKEL (reference sequence).

The chain couples TRBV6-2 or TRBV6-3 to TRBJ2-6; D unclear. The CDR3 extends over 13 amino acids. Germline assignment: CDR1 MNHEY and CDR2 SVGEGT. V shed 7 bases and J shed 1 base, with 5 bases lying between them. CDR3 region: CASNSSGANVLTF. The CDR3 DNA is TGTGCCAGCAACAGTTCTGGGGCCAACGTCCTGACTTTC.

V usage is TRBV20-1 and J usage is TRBJ1-2; 8 bases fit TRBD1. V trimming: 3 bases; J trimming: 6 bases; junction bases outside the gene matches: 12. The germline gives CDR1 DFQATT, CDR2 SNEGSKA (reference sequence). The CDR3 contains 15 residues. For the CDR3, the DNA is TGCAGTGCTAGGGAATCCGGGACAGGTGAAGATGGCTACACCTTC. Amino acid sequence: CSARESGTGEDGYTF.

The chain recombines TRBV7-2 with TRBJ2-2; D is uncertain. V lost 2 bases to trimming and J lost 4 bases, with 11 bases between them. CDR1 SGHTA and CDR2 FQGNSA come from the germline V gene. This CDR3 has 15 amino acids. CDR3 coding DNA: TGTGCCAGCAGCTTAACGGCGGCCCTCACCGGGGAGCTGTTTTTT. Its protein is CASSLTAALTGELFF.

The chain has TRBV7-2 and TRBJ2-2; possibly TRBD2 for D (5 bases). Trimming stripped 5 bases from V and 6 bases from J, with 10 bases between. The V gene's germline CDR1 is SGHTA and CDR2 FQGNSA. This CDR3 region has 13 residues. CDR3 residues: CASSPVGAGELFF. The CDR3 DNA follows: TGTGCCAGCAGCCCCGTCGGGGCCGGGGAGCTGTTTTTT. Using reference TRBV7-2 and TRBJ2-2 for the parts outside the CDR3, the full variable domain is GAGVSQSPSNKVTEKGKDVELRCDPISGHTALYWYRQSLGQGLEFLIYFQGNSAPDKSGLPSDRFSAERTGGSVSTLTIQRTQQEDSAVYLCASSPVGAGELFFGEGSRLTVL.

V gene TRBV7-2 combines with J gene TRBJ1-1; tentative D call: TRBD1 (5 bases). Deletions cut 1 base from V and 4 bases from J, with 13 bases between. CDR1 SGHTA and CDR2 FQGNSA come from the germline V gene. CDR3 size: 15 residues. The CDR3 spells CASSLDPGRATEAFF. The CDR3 DNA sequence: TGTGCCAGCAGCTTAGATCCGGGGCGGGCCACTGAAGCTTTCTTT.